Each of the 24 T cell receptor beta chains below was sequenced from the same sample in a study of cytomegalovirus exposure and HLA in healthy donors (dated by TCRdb to about 2017). The library was generated by the immunoSEQ multiplex PCR assay. For the multiplex PCR, a mixture combining 60 forward primers for TCR Vbeta segments and 13 reverse primers for TCR Jbeta segments was used. TCRdb re-hosts the immuneACCESS table, in-frame sequences only. Its copies lack some clones; in the studies checked, an unresolved V gene accounts for under half of them, and the cause for the rest is not known. The sample table contains 60,000 to 70,000 clones; only one count was recorded for approximately 81% of them. Less than 3% of the sample is in the top ten clones. Sequencing was done on a sample of PBMCs. The source of these receptors is a woman in her 30s in good health and CMV-seronegative.

The V gene is TRBV5-5, the J gene TRBJ2-7; TRBD2 matches at 8 bases. Germline V lookup: CDR1 SGHKS, CDR2 YYEKEE (reference sequence). The CDR3 contains 15 residues. The trim removed 5 bases at V and 3 bases at J, leaving 10 bases unmatched. The CDR3 here is CASRRIAGNLYEQYF. The DNA for the CDR3 is TGTGCCAGCAGGCGTATAGCGGGGAATCTCTACGAGCAGTACTTC.

J is TRBJ2-1 and V is TRBV19, with 10 bases fitting TRBD2. The germline CDR1 and CDR2 sequences are LNHDA and SQIVND (reference sequence). This CDR3 spans 18 amino acids. Trimming at V came to 3 bases and at J to 5 bases, leaving 13 bases not matched to a gene. The CDR3 coding sequence is TGTGCCAGTAGTATCCCGGGGGGAGCGGGGGGGCTAGACAATGAGCAGTTCTTC. Residues: CASSIPGGAGGLDNEQFF.

The V call is TRBV10-1, the J call TRBJ1-4; possibly TRBD1 for D (5 bases). The CDR3 length is 14 residues. V lost 4 bases and J 7 bases, leaving 13 bases between the germline ends. The germline V gene encodes CDR1 WNHNN and CDR2 SYGVQD (reference sequence). The CDR3 region is CASSVGHSGEKLFF. The CDR3 nucleotides read TGCGCCAGCAGTGTAGGACATTCGGGTGAAAAACTGTTTTTT.

V and J are TRBV18 and TRBJ1-1; no definite D call. This CDR3 has 13 amino acids. Deletions cut 0 bases from V and 3 bases from J, with 5 bases between. Germline V lookup: CDR1 KGHSH, CDR2 LQKENI. CDR3 sequence reads: CASSPPPDTEAFF. The CDR3 coding sequence is TGTGCCAGCTCACCACCCCCAGACACTGAAGCTTTCTTT.

The chain carries TRBV9 and TRBJ2-5; TRBD1 agrees at 10 bases. CDR3 length: 16 residues. V lost 3 bases and J lost 5; bases outside the gene matches: 10. The V gene's germline CDR1 is SGDLS and CDR2 YYNGEE. CDR3 DNA sequence: TGTGCCAGCAGCGGGGGGGGACAGGGGCTAGGGGAGACCCAGTACTTC. This encodes CASSGGGQGLGETQYF.

V usage is TRBV2 and J usage is TRBJ1-3; no reliable D call. CDR3 length: 13 amino acids. The V and J ends lost 0 bases and 10 bases respectively, with 10 bases between them. CDR1 is SNHLY and CDR2 is FYNNEI in the germline V gene. The CDR3 nucleotides read TGTGCCAGCAGTGAAGCAGACGGCGGGACCATATATTTT. Protein: CASSEADGGTIYF. Combining the CDR3 with reference TRBV2 and TRBJ1-3 gives the whole variable domain EPEVTQTPSHQVTQMGQEVILRCVPISNHLYFYWYRQILGQKVEFLVSFYNNEISEKSEIFDDQFSVERPDGSNFTLKIRSTKLEDSAMYFCASSEADGGTIYFGEGSWLTVV.

The rearrangement joins TRBV28 to TRBJ2-7; D remains ambiguous. Germline V gene data show CDR1 as MDHEN and CDR2 as SYDVKM. The CDR3 is 15 amino acids. Trimming took 6 bases from V and 2 from J, leaving 17 bases between them. CDR3 sequence reads: CASSSMEILPYEQYF. For the CDR3, the DNA is TGTGCCAGCAGCTCCATGGAGATCCTTCCCTACGAGCAGTACTTC.

With respect to this clone: The junction departs from the called germline gene at one end, perhaps through a read error. V gene TRBV7-9 combines with J gene TRBJ1-2; no clear D. Germline values: CDR1 SEHNR, CDR2 FQNEAQ (reference sequence). This CDR3 has 13 amino acids. For the CDR3, the DNA is TGTTCCAGCAGCCTCGACACCCACTATGGCTACACCTTC. Residues: CSSSLDTHYGYTF.

The chain is built from TRBV7-6 and TRBJ1-6, with TRBD1 matching over 7 bases. V trimming: 1 base; J trimming: 9 bases; junction bases outside the gene matches: 6. Germline V CDR1 and CDR2: SGHVS, FNYEAQ. The CDR3 spans 15 residues. CDR3 nucleotide sequence: TGTGCCAGCAGCTTAGTTGGACAGGTCGGTTCACCCCTCCACTTT. Its translation is CASSLVGQVGSPLHF.

J is TRBJ2-7 and V is TRBV5-5; 8 nucleotides align to TRBD2. The CDR3 consists of 13 residues. Germline assignment: CDR1 SGHKS and CDR2 YYEKEE (reference sequence). V lost 10 bases and J lost 7; bases outside the gene matches: 13. The CDR3 DNA follows: TGTGCCGGAACATTCGGCCCGGGGGGGGAGCAGTACTTC. Protein product: CAGTFGPGGEQYF.

The rearrangement links TRBV27 to TRBJ1-4; possibly TRBD1 for D (6 bases). CDR3 length: 15 amino acids. The germline CDR1 and CDR2 sequences are MNHEY and SMNVEV (reference sequence). V shed 5 bases and J shed 0 bases, with 10 bases lying between them. CDR3 protein: CASSPRQATNEKLFF. CDR3 coding DNA: TGTGCCAGCAGTCCTCGACAGGCAACTAATGAAAAACTGTTTTTT.

Comments on this clone: At one of its ends the junction is not consistent with the germline gene, which may arise from a read error. The chain is built from TRBV7-9 and TRBJ1-6, with D possibly TRBD1 on 6 matching bases. The CDR3 runs to 16 residues. Germline-derived CDR1 and CDR2 are SEHNR and FQNEAQ (reference sequence). The CDR3 bases are TGTTCCAGCAGCCCCCAAGGGGGACCTTATAATTCACCCCTCCACTTT. As protein: CSSSPQGGPYNSPLHF.

The chain recombines TRBV5-6 with TRBJ1-1; D is unresolved. V was shortened by 6 bases and J by 0 bases, with 9 bases between the two germline ends. In germline, CDR1 is SGHDT, CDR2 YYEEEE. The CDR3 is made up of 13 amino acids. The CDR3 DNA reads as TGTGCCAGCAATGGAGACCTGAACACTGAAGCTTTCTTT. As protein: CASNGDLNTEAFF.

The V call is TRBV6-5, the J call TRBJ1-4; 7 bases agree with TRBD1. J was trimmed by 7 bases and V by 2 bases; bases with no gene match: 7. From germline, CDR1 is MNHEY and CDR2 SVGAGI. This CDR3 is built from 15 residues. The CDR3 loop reads CASSYQQGGGEKLFF. The DNA for the CDR3 is TGTGCCAGCAGTTACCAGCAGGGGGGTGGTGAAAAACTGTTTTTT.

The chain uses TRBV4-1 and TRBJ1-1, with a tentative D call TRBD1 (6 bases). The V gene lost 10 bases and the J gene lost 1 base, with 16 bases spanning the gap. This CDR3 has 14 amino acids. Germline CDR1 reads MGHRA; CDR2 reads YSYEKL. The CDR3, as DNA: TGCGCCACCGCCCTGGGGGCCCAGAACACTGAAGCTTTCTTT. As protein: CATALGAQNTEAFF.

The chain recombines TRBV5-6 with TRBJ1-4; D remains ambiguous. Trimming removed 4 bases at V and 4 bases at J, with 8 bases between. This CDR3 is built from 13 residues. Germline-derived CDR1 and CDR2 are SGHDT and YYEEEE. This CDR3 reads CASSRLSNEKLFF. The CDR3 coding sequence is TGTGCCAGCAGCCGCCTAAGTAATGAAAAACTGTTTTTT.

Here the CDR3 DNA reads TGTGCCAGTAGTATAGCGGCGGTTCAAGAGACCCAGTACTTC. Translating gives CASSIAAVQETQYF. The rearrangement links TRBV19 to TRBJ2-5; no clear D gene. Germline values: CDR1 LNHDA, CDR2 SQIVND (reference sequence). V was shortened by 1 base and J by 2 bases, with 8 bases between the two germline ends. The CDR3 has 14 amino acids.

This sequence joins TRBV9 and TRBJ2-7, with 8 nucleotides matching TRBD2. V shed 0 bases, J shed 0 bases, and the junction held 5 bases outside the gene matches. The CDR3 totals 16 residues. Germline CDR1 is SGDLS and CDR2 is YYNGEE. CDR3 residues: CASSVAGRGDSYEQYF. The CDR3 nucleotides are TGTGCCAGCAGCGTAGCCGGGCGGGGGGACTCCTACGAGCAGTACTTC.

The V gene is TRBV10-2, the J gene TRBJ2-3, with a weak D call TRBD2 (5 bases). Germline values: CDR1 WSHSY, CDR2 SAAADI. The CDR3 sequence is 15 residues long. The V and J ends lost 2 bases and 3 bases respectively, with 12 bases between them. The CDR3 bases are TGCGCCAGCAGTGAGCTCGCGGGCGGAACAGATACGCAGTATTTT. It translates to CASSELAGGTDTQYF.

CDR3 region: CASSRQENTEAFF. DNA of the CDR3: TGTGCCAGCAGCCGACAGGAGAACACTGAAGCTTTCTTT. The J gene is TRBJ1-1, the V gene TRBV5-4; maybe TRBD1 (6 bases). CDR3 size: 13 residues. Trimming shortened V by 4 bases and J by 1 base, and 8 bases separated the two germline ends. Germline CDR1 SGHNT, CDR2 YYREEE (reference sequence).

The chain couples TRBV28 to TRBJ1-1; the match to TRBD1 covers 7 bases. The V gene end was trimmed by 6 bases and the J gene end by 4 bases; junction bases not matched to a gene: 14. CDR1 is MDHEN, CDR2 SYDVKM, per germline. The CDR3 consists of 16 residues. In DNA, the CDR3 is TGTGCCAGCAGATCCTTTCGAGGGGGCCTGGGCACTGAAGCTTTCTTT. Translated, it gives CASRSFRGGLGTEAFF.

The chain has TRBV5-8 and TRBJ1-1; D unresolved. CDR1 and CDR2 (germline): SGHTS, YDEGEE. V dropped 4 bases and J dropped 11 bases, with 21 bases sitting between them. CDR3 length: 14 amino acids. CDR3 nucleotide sequence: TGTGCCAGCAGCCTTTCCCTTAAAGCGGCGGGGGCTTTCTTT. It specifies CASSLSLKAAGAFF. Variable domain in full (rest from reference TRBV5-8 and TRBJ1-1): EAGVTQSPTHLIKTRGQQATLRCSPISGHTSVYWYQQALGLGLQFLLWYDEGEERNRGNFPPRFSGRQFPNYSSELNVNALELEDSALYLCASSLSLKAAGAFFGQGTRLTVV.

The genes are TRBV7-2 and TRBJ2-4; D might be TRBD1 (5 bases). The V end lost 5 bases, the J end lost 0 bases, and 14 bases lay between the germline ends. Germline loops: CDR1 SGHTA, CDR2 FQGNSA. CDR3 length: 16 residues. The CDR3 here is CASSPWGVLAKNIQYF. The CDR3 DNA reads TGTGCCAGCAGCCCCTGGGGCGTACTAGCCAAAAACATTCAGTACTTC.

This clone was detected only once. The V gene is TRBV9, the J gene TRBJ2-4; D perhaps matches TRBD2 (6 bases). With 3 bases removed from V and 7 bases from J, the gap between germline ends came to 11 bases. This CDR3 is 13 amino acids long. CDR1 and CDR2 (germline): SGDLS, YYNGEE. CDR3 bases: TGTGCCAGCAGCGACGGACTATTGAACATTCAGTACTTC. Protein product: CASSDGLLNIQYF.